Judged by abundance, the clone carrying this T cell receptor (beta chain) is medium-sized (0.01 to 0.1%). The data belong to a study of blood T cell repertoires in COVID-19. Study summary: Acute and convalescent COVID-19 specimens originated in the United States, Italy and Spain. The analysed material was cDNA or gDNA that came from T cells, B-cell-depleted T cells, or PBMCs.

TCRdb's table, derived via immunoSEQ multiplex PCR, lists solely in-frame clones and lacks some. The repertoire consists of about 500,000 clones, with roughly 89% occurring once and the leading ten covering about 1%. V dropped 5 bases and J dropped 3; count of bases not matched to a gene: 14. The CDR3 is made up of 19 amino acids. Germline CDR1 is SGHVS and CDR2 is FQNEAQ. The chain recombines TRBV7-8 with TRBJ2-5; 14 bases fit TRBD2. This receptor was taken from a man younger than 35 with COVID-19, enrolled during active disease. Sequencing input: peripheral blood. The DNA of the CDR3 is TGTGCCAGCAGCCCCCCCCCGGGACTAGCGGGGGTAACAAAAGAGACCCAGTACTTC. Translating it yields CASSPPPGLAGVTKETQYF.